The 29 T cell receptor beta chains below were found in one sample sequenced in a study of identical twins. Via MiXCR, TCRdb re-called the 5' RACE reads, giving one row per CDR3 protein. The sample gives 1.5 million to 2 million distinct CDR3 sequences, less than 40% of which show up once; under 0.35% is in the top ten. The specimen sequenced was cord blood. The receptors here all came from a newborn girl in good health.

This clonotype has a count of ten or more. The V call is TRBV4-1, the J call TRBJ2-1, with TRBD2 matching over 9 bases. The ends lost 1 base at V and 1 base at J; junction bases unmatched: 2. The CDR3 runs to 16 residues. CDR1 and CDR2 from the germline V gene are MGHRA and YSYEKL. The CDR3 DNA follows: TGCGCCAGCAGCCAAGTAGCGGGGGTGTCCTACAATGAGCAGTTCTTC. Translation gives CASSQVAGVSYNEQFF.

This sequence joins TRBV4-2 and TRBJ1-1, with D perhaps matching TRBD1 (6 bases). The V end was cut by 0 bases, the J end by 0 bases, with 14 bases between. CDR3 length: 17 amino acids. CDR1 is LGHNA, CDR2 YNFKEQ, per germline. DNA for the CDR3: TGTGCCAGCAGCCAAGAAGTGGAAACAGGGTTGAACACTGAAGCTTTCTTT. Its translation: CASSQEVETGLNTEAFF.

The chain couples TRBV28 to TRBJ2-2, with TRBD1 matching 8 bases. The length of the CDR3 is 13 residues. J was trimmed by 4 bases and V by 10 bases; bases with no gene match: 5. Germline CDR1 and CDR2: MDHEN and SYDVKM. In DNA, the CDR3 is TGTGCCACAAAGGACAGGGCCACCGGGGAGCTGTTTTTT. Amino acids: CATKDRATGELFF. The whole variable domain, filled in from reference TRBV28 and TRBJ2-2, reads DVKVTQSSRYLVKRTGEKVFLECVQDMDHENMFWYRQDPGLGLRLIYFSYDVKMKEKGDIPEGYSVSREKKERFSLILESASTNQTSMYLCATKDRATGELFFGEGSRLTVL.

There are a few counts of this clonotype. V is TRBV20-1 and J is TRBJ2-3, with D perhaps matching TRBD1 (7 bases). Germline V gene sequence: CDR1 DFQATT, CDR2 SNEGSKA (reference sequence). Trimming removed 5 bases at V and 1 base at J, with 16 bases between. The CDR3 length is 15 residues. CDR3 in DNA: TGCAGTGCTGAGGAGGGGGCAATGGGCACAGATACGCAGTATTTT. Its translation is CSAEEGAMGTDTQYF.

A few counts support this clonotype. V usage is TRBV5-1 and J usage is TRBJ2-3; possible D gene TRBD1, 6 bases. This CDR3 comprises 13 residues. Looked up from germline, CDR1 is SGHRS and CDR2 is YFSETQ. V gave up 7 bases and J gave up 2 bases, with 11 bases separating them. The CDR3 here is CASGQLNTDTQYF. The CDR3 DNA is TGCGCCAGCGGACAGCTAAACACAGATACGCAGTATTTT.

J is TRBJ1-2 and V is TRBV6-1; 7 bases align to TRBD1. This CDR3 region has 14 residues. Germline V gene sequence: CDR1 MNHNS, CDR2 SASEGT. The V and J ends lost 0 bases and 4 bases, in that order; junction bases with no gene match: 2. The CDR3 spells CASSEASGGYGYTF. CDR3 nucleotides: TGTGCCAGCAGTGAAGCTTCAGGGGGCTATGGCTACACCTTC.

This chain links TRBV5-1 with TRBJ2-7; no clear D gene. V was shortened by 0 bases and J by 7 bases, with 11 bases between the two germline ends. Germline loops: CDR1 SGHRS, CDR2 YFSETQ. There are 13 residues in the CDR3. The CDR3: CASSLAYNNEQYF. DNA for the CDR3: TGCGCCAGCAGCTTGGCCTACAACAATGAGCAGTACTTC. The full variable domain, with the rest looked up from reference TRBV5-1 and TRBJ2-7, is KAGVTQTPRYLIKTRGQQVTLSCSPISGHRSVSWYQQTPGQGLQFLFEYFSETQRNKGNFPGRFSGRQFSNSRSEMNVSTLELGDSALYLCASSLAYNNEQYFGPGTRLTVT.

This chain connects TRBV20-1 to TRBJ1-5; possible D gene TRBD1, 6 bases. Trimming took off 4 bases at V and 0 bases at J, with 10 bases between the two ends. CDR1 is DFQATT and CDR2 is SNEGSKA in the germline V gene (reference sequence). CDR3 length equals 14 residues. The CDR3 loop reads CSATRQDSNQPQHF. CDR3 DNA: TGCAGTGCTACCCGACAGGATAGCAATCAGCCCCAGCATTTT.

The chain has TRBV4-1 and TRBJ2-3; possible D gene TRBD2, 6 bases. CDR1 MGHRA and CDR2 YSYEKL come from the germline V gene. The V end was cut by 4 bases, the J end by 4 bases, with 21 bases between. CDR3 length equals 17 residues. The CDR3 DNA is TGCGCCAGCAGCCCTTATCCCGGGGACTTTTACGCAGATACGCAGTATTTT. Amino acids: CASSPYPGDFYADTQYF.

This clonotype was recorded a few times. This CDR3 reads CASSPTAYTEAFF. Here the CDR3 DNA reads TGTGCCAGCAGTCCGACAGCCTACACTGAAGCTTTCTTT. The J gene is TRBJ1-1, the V gene TRBV28; D may be TRBD1 (5 bases). Trimming left V 5 bases short and J 3 bases short, with 10 bases between. Germline loops: CDR1 MDHEN, CDR2 SYDVKM. The CDR3 has 13 residues.

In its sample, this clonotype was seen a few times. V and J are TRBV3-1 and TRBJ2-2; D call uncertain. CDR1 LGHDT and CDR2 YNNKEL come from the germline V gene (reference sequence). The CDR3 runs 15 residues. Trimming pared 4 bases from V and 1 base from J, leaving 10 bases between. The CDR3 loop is CASSLRPRNTGELFF. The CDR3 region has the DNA TGTGCCAGCAGCCTTCGGCCCAGGAACACCGGGGAGCTGTTTTTT.

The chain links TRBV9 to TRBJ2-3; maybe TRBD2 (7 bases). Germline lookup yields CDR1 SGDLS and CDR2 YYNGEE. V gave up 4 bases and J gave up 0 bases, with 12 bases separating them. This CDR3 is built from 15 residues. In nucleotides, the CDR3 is TGTGCCAGCAGCTATGGGGGGGCTAGCACAGATACGCAGTATTTT. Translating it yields CASSYGGASTDTQYF. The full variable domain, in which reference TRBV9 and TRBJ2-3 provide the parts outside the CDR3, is DSGVTQTPKHLITATGQRVTLRCSPRSGDLSVYWYQQSLDQGLQFLIQYYNGEERAKGNILERFSAQQFPDLHSELNLSSLELGDSALYFCASSYGGASTDTQYFGPGTRLTVL.

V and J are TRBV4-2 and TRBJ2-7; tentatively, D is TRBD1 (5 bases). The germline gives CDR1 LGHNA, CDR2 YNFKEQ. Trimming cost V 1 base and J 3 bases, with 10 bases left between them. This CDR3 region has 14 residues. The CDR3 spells CASSQVPQVYEQYF. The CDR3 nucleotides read TGTGCCAGCAGCCAAGTCCCACAGGTCTACGAGCAGTACTTC.

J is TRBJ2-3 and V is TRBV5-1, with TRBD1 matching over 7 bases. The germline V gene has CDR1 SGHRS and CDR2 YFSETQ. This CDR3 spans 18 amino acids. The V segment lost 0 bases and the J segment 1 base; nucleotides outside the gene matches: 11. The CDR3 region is CASSLDPFEGAGTDTQYF. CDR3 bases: TGCGCCAGCAGCTTGGACCCTTTTGAGGGGGCAGGCACAGATACGCAGTATTTT.

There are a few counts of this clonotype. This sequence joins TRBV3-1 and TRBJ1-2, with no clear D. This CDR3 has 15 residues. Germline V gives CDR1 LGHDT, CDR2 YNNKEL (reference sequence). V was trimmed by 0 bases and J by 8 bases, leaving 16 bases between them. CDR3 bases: TGTGCCAGCAGCCAAGAGTGGAACTCTGACGGGGGCTACACCTTC. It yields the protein CASSQEWNSDGGYTF.

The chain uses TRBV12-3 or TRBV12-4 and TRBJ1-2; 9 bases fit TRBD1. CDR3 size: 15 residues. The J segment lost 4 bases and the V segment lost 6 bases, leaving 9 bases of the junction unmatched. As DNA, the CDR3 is TGTGCCAGCAGGCCAACAGGGGGCTATCTCTATGGCTACACCTTC. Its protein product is CASRPTGGYLYGYTF.

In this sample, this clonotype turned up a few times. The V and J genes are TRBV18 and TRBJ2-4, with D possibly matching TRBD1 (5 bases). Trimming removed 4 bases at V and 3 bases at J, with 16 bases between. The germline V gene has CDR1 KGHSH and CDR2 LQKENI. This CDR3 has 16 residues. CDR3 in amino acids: CASSRLEQALKNIQYF. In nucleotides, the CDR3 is TGTGCCAGCTCACGATTGGAACAGGCTCTCAAAAACATTCAGTACTTC. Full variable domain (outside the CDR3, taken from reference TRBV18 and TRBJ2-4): NAGVMQNPRHLVRRRGQEARLRCSPMKGHSHVYWYRQLPEEGLKFMVYLQKENIIDESGMPKERFSAEFPKEGPSILRIQQVVRGDSAAYFCASSRLEQALKNIQYFGAGTRLSVL.

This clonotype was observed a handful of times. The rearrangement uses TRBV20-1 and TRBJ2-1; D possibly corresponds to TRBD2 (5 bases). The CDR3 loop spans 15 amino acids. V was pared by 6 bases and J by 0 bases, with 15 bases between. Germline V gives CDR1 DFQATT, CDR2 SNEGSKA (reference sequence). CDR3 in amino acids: CSASPDSSSYNEQFF. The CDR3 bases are TGCAGTGCAAGCCCGGACTCGAGCTCCTACAATGAGCAGTTCTTC.

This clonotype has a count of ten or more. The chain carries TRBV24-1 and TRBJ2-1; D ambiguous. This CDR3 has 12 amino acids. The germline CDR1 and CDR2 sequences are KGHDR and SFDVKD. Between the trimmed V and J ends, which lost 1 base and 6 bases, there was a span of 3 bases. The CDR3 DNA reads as TGTGCCACCAGTGATTTCGGCAATGAGCAGTTCTTC. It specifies CATSDFGNEQFF.

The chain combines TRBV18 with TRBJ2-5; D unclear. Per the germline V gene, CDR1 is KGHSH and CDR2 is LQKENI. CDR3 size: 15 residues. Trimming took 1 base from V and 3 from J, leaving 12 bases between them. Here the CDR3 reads CASSPLASKKETQYF. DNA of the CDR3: TGTGCCAGCTCACCACTAGCCTCCAAAAAAGAGACCCAGTACTTC.

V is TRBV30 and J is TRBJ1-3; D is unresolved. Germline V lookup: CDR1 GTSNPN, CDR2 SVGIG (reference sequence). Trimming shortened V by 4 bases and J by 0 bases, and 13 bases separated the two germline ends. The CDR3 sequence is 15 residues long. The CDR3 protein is CAWNRKGRSGNTIYF. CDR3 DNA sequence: TGTGCCTGGAACCGCAAAGGCCGCTCTGGAAACACCATATATTTT.

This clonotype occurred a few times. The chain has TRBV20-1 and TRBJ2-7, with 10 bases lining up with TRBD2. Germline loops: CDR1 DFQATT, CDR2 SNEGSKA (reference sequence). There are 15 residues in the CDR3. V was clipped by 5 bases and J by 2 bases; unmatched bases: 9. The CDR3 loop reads CSAHSRTSGTYEQYF. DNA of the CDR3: TGCAGTGCTCACTCAAGGACTAGCGGTACCTACGAGCAGTACTTC.

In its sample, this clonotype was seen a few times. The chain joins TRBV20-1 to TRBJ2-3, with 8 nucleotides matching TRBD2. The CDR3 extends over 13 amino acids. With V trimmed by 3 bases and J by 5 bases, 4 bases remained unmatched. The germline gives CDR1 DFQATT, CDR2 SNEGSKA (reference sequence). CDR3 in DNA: TGCAGTGCTAGCGGGGGGGCGAAAGATACGCAGTATTTT. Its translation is CSASGGAKDTQYF.

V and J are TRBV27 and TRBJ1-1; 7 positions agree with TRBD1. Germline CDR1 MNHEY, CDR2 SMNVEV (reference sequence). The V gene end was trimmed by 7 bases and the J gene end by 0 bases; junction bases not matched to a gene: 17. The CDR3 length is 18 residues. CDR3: CASTQFGVKGALNTEAFF. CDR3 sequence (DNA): TGTGCCAGCACCCAGTTTGGGGTAAAGGGGGCGTTGAACACTGAAGCTTTCTTT.

The CDR3 sequence is CASSERTAYNEQFF. The CDR3, as DNA: TGTGCCAGCAGTGAAAGGACTGCGTACAATGAGCAGTTCTTC. V gene TRBV6-1 combines with J gene TRBJ2-1, with a weak D call TRBD2 (5 bases). The CDR3 sequence is 14 residues long. The V and J ends lost 2 bases and 4 bases respectively, with 9 bases between them. Germline values: CDR1 MNHNS, CDR2 SASEGT.

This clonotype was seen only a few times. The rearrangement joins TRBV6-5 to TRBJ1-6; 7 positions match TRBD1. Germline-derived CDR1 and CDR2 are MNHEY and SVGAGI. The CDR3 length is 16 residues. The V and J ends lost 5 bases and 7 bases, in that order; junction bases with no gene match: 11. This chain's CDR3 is CASSRPTGARNSPLHF. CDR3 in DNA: TGTGCCAGCAGTAGACCAACAGGGGCCAGAAATTCACCCCTCCACTTT.

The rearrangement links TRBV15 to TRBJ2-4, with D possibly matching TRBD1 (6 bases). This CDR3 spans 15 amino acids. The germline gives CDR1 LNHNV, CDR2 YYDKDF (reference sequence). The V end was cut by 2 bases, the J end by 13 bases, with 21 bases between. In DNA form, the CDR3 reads TGTGCCACCAGCAGACTTAAGACAGGTCGGATGGCCCAGTACTTC. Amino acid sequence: CATSRLKTGRMAQYF.

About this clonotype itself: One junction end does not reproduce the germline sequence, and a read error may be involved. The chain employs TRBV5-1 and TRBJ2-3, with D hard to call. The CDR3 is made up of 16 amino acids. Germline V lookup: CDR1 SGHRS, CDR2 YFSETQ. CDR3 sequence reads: CAGSLDVTYTTDTQYF. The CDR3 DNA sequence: TGCGCCGGCAGCTTGGACGTGACATACACTACAGATACGCAGTATTTT.

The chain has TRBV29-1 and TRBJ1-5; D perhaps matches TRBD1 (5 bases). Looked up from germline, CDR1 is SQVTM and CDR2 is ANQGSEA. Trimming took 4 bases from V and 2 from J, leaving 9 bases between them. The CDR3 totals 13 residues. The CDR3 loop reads CSVGIGGNQPQHF. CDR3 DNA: TGCAGCGTTGGAATAGGGGGCAATCAGCCCCAGCATTTT.